This is a list of T cell receptor beta chains from one sample in a study of blood T cell repertoires in COVID-19. Libraries were prepared by immunoSEQ multiplex PCR; TCRdb keeps only in-frame clonotypes and omits some of them. The sample yields around 300,000 clones, nearly 90% seen once. Material: peripheral blood. The receptors were sampled from a middle-aged woman with COVID-19, enrolled during active disease. Both conserved end residues are part of each CDR3. Fields, in order: J gene, clone size, V gene, CDR3 protein. Clone sizes are given selectively: once, few, many, or a class where the clone is expanded.

j_gene: TRBJ1-2
abundance: -
v_gene: TRBV24-1
CDR3aa: CATSDSLRGAGYGYTF

j_gene: TRBJ2-3
abundance: -
v_gene: TRBV7-2
CDR3aa: CASSLDGLAVADTQYF

j_gene: TRBJ2-7
abundance: -
v_gene: TRBV30
CDR3aa: CAWSVFAGGSYEQYF

j_gene: TRBJ2-5
abundance: -
v_gene: TRBV7-2
CDR3aa: CASSGQGGQETQYF

j_gene: TRBJ2-7
abundance: -
v_gene: TRBV10-3
CDR3aa: CAISVYASLTYEQYF

j_gene: TRBJ2-3
abundance: once
v_gene: TRBV2
CDR3aa: CASIMGGRAQYF

j_gene: TRBJ1-2
abundance: -
v_gene: TRBV7-2
CDR3aa: CRTGKANYGYTF

j_gene: TRBJ1-2
abundance: -
v_gene: TRBV5-4
CDR3aa: CASSSPGRGSNYGYTF

j_gene: TRBJ2-1
abundance: -
v_gene: TRBV9
CDR3aa: CASSVTSGGAYHEQFF

j_gene: TRBJ1-6
abundance: -
v_gene: TRBV29-1
CDR3aa: CSAQDRADSPLHF

j_gene: TRBJ1-1
abundance: -
v_gene: TRBV7-9
CDR3aa: CASSLVDLPAAEAFF

j_gene: TRBJ1-1
abundance: -
v_gene: TRBV6-5
CDR3aa: CASRKTGGAEAFF

j_gene: TRBJ1-2
abundance: -
v_gene: TRBV6-1
CDR3aa: CASSEVNYGYTF

j_gene: TRBJ2-1
abundance: -
v_gene: TRBV7-9
CDR3aa: CASIGLAGGNEQFF

j_gene: TRBJ2-7
abundance: few
v_gene: TRBV6-5
CDR3aa: CASSYVQGVFDEQYF

j_gene: TRBJ1-1
abundance: -
v_gene: TRBV27
CDR3aa: CASSLEAGYTEAFF

j_gene: TRBJ1-1
abundance: -
v_gene: TRBV7-3
CDR3aa: CASSPEPNTEAFF

j_gene: TRBJ2-1
abundance: -
v_gene: TRBV5-1
CDR3aa: CASSSGRGGHEQFF

j_gene: TRBJ2-2
abundance: once
v_gene: TRBV6-4
CDR3aa: CASSPGSTGGELFF

j_gene: TRBJ2-5
abundance: -
v_gene: TRBV5-1
CDR3aa: CASSLQLAGGQETQYF

j_gene: TRBJ1-1
abundance: -
v_gene: TRBV6-5
CDR3aa: CASSYSTGLAEAFF

j_gene: TRBJ2-7
abundance: -
v_gene: TRBV18
CDR3aa: CASSPREYEQYF

j_gene: TRBJ1-2
abundance: few
v_gene: TRBV11-2
CDR3aa: CASSLVYRDNGYTF

j_gene: TRBJ1-4
abundance: -
v_gene: TRBV10-3
CDR3aa: CAISDLTGSQGKLFF

j_gene: TRBJ2-1
abundance: -
v_gene: TRBV20-1
CDR3aa: CSASGGRNYNEQFF

j_gene: TRBJ2-7
abundance: -
v_gene: TRBV27
CDR3aa: CASSLSGTGPYEQYF

j_gene: TRBJ1-2
abundance: -
v_gene: TRBV7-2
CDR3aa: CASSLGRVHGYTF

j_gene: TRBJ1-6
abundance: once
v_gene: TRBV11-2
CDR3aa: CANPAIEYGREDGSPLHF

j_gene: TRBJ2-1
abundance: once
v_gene: TRBV29-1
CDR3aa: CSAEGLAVYNEQFF

j_gene: TRBJ1-1
abundance: -
v_gene: TRBV7-9
CDR3aa: CASSPRQGRAEAFF

j_gene: TRBJ1-3
abundance: -
v_gene: TRBV4-1
CDR3aa: CASSPGPPGQGSGNTIYF